The clone carrying this TCR beta chain was detected a few times. Its target is unknown. These data belong to a study of CD4 T cells in relation to SARS-CoV-2 and coronaviruses. Overall study findings and caveats: Crossreactivity was assessed only for spike protein, not other viral proteins.

The unexposed donors gave CD4+ T cells in 2011-2018, prior to COVID-19. After ten to eleven days of culture, CD4+ T cells were isolated. Looked up from germline, CDR1 is LGHNA and CDR2 is YNFKEQ. The V gene lost 1 base and the J gene lost 4 bases, with 10 bases spanning the gap. The length of the CDR3 is 14 residues. Assay used: immunoSEQ multiplex PCR; TCRdb lists only in-frame clones, some missing. The sample includes over 15,000 clones, over 60% of them seen just once. This clonotype originated in a human donor in good health. The chain carries TRBV4-2 and TRBJ1-2, with D possibly TRBD1 on 6 matching bases. Sequencing was carried out using CD4+ T cells from PBMCs, cultured in vitro. CDR3 sequence (DNA): TGTGCCAGCAGCCAAGTCGGGGGGGCCTATGGCTACACCTTC. It codes for CASSQVGGAYGYTF.